The next 2 T cell receptor beta chains were all read from a single sample in a study of cytotoxic CD8 clonotypes in ibrutinib-treated CLL (dated by TCRdb to the early 2020s). The sample's time point label is to be understood as: about twelve months on ibrutinib. The receptor library was made with the immunoSEQ multiplex PCR assay. The table comes from immuneACCESS by way of TCRdb, which keeps in-frame sequences with V and J called. Part of the clones is missing from these tables; in studies checked, under half for an unresolved V gene and the rest for unknown reasons. The sample includes about 130,000 clones, with 79% observed a single time. 13% of the sample belongs to the ten largest clones. The source material was PBMCs, sampled after 12 months of ibrutinib treatment. These receptors all come from a human donor with chronic lymphocytic leukemia.

This clone came up a few times. The chain couples TRBV19 to TRBJ1-1, with 8 bases identical to TRBD1. The CDR3 is 13 residues long. The germline gives CDR1 LNHDA, CDR2 SQIVND (reference sequence). V lost 8 bases, J lost 5 bases, and 7 bases stayed unmatched. As DNA, the CDR3 is TGTGCCAGTTCCTGGGACAGGAGGACTGAAGCTTTCTTT. Translated: CASSWDRRTEAFF.

The CDR3 loop is CASSQGGYTDTQYF. For the CDR3, the DNA is TGCGCCAGCAGCCAAGGAGGCTACACAGATACGCAGTATTTT. This chain uses TRBV4-3 with TRBJ2-3; D not certain. The CDR3 extends over 14 amino acids. Trimming removed 1 base at V and 2 bases at J, with 7 bases between. Germline values: CDR1 LGHNA, CDR2 YSLEER.